The text below deals with one T cell receptor beta chain. The V and J ends lost 2 bases and 6 bases, in that order; junction bases with no gene match: 3. Germline CDR1 and CDR2: WNHNN and SYGVQD (reference sequence). This CDR3 contains 13 residues. This entry belongs to a study of technical replicates of blood from a few donors. Here immunoSEQ multiplex PCR was the method, and the copy in TCRdb shows in-frame clones only, minus some. The table includes some 85,000 clones, roughly 93% detected once. The source of this sequence is a human donor in good health. Sequencing was done on a sample of T cells isolated from PBMCs. The chain links TRBV10-1 to TRBJ2-7; 8 nucleotides match TRBD1. Written as DNA, the CDR3 is TGCGCCAGCAGTGAGGAGACAGGGGCCGAGCAGTACTTC. It translates to CASSEETGAEQYF.